The present T cell receptor beta chain was sequenced within a study of T-cell memory formation after mild COVID-19. TCRalpha and TCRbeta libraries used 5'RACE with constant-segment primers and UMIs. One entry per CDR3 protein results from TCRdb running MiXCR on the 5' RACE reads. Among roughly 300,000 distinct CDR3 sequences, around 15% were seen once, and the ten largest hold roughly 25%. This CDR3 has 12 amino acids. Between the trimmed V and J ends, which lost 7 bases and 7 bases, there was a span of 13 bases. Study-level points and caveats: Pre-infection memory already had some responding clones, implying cross-reactive memory joined. Day 15 to 85 contracting clones showed balanced CD4/CD8; day 15 to 37 expanders favored CD4+. Most CD4+ clones that shrank were in CM and EM, while CD8+ ones turned up in EMRA.

This clonotype has just a few counts. Its specificity is unknown. This TCR came from a man younger than 30 who had mild COVID-19 (a few samples of this study predate the infection). Cell type and time point are not known. The chain combines TRBV12-3 or TRBV12-4 with TRBJ1-1, with D unclear. Sequencing used PBMCs or a T cell subset sorted from them (not recorded which). The CDR3 bases are TGTGCCAGCACAATGGGCGGGATTGAAGCTTTCTTT. Translation gives CASTMGGIEAFF.